These 23 T cell receptor beta chains were all obtained from the same sample, sequenced in a study of early stage breast cancer tumors. The assay was immunoSEQ multiplex PCR, and TCRdb's table has in-frame clones only and misses some. Counted here are about 51,000 clones, about three quarters occurring once; the ten biggest clones make up around 3.4%. Source material: blood. These TCRs come from a person aged 35-50 years with breast cancer.

The chain links TRBV4-1 to TRBJ2-7, with TRBD2 matching 7 bases. V shed 1 base, J shed 3 bases, and the junction held 6 bases outside the gene matches. Germline V lookup: CDR1 MGHRA, CDR2 YSYEKL. This CDR3 comprises 15 residues. CDR3 amino acids: CASSQGRDYGYEQYF. CDR3 sequence (DNA): TGCGCCAGCAGCCAAGGACGGGACTACGGCTACGAGCAGTACTTC.

The J gene is TRBJ2-1, the V gene TRBV1; the table's TRBD2 call for D was not verified on the DNA. TRBV1 is a pseudogene segment. The CDR3 consists of 19 residues. CDR3: CTSSHETTPAAGGMEEQFF. The CDR3 coding sequence is TGCACCAGCAGCCATGAGACAACCCCAGCGGCGGGAGGAATGGAGGAGCAGTTCTTC.

The chain carries TRBV5-1 and TRBJ2-7; 11 positions agree with TRBD2. V shed 6 bases and J 6 bases; nucleotides not matched to a gene: 11. CDR1 SGHRS and CDR2 YFSETQ come from the germline V gene. CDR3 size: 15 residues. The CDR3 region is CASKALAGGLGEQYF. The CDR3 nucleotides are TGCGCCAGCAAGGCTCTAGCGGGAGGTCTTGGCGAGCAGTACTTC.

The V gene is TRBV18, the J gene TRBJ2-7; 8 bases agree with TRBD1. The CDR3 loop spans 15 amino acids. From germline, CDR1 is KGHSH and CDR2 LQKENI. With V trimmed by 3 bases and J by 3 bases, 7 bases remained unmatched. CDR3 sequence (DNA): TGTGCCAGCTCACCGTCCCGGACAGGGTACTACGAGCAGTACTTC. Its translation is CASSPSRTGYYEQYF.

There are a few counts of this clone. The chain combines TRBV7-2 with TRBJ2-7; no clear D. The V and J ends lost 4 bases and 3 bases respectively, with 13 bases between them. Germline assignment: CDR1 SGHTA and CDR2 FQGNSA. The CDR3 sequence is 14 residues long. CDR3 coding DNA: TGTGCCAGCAGCTCGCGGCGAATGCTCTACGAGCAGTACTTC. It codes for CASSSRRMLYEQYF.

This rearrangement joins TRBV7-6 to TRBJ1-2; no clear D gene. This CDR3 has 15 amino acids. Between the trimmed V and J ends, which lost 5 bases and 4 bases, there was a span of 17 bases. Germline V gene sequence: CDR1 SGHVS, CDR2 FNYEAQ. The CDR3 nucleotides are TGTGCCAGCAGCCCCACCACTACAGTAACCTATGGCTACACCTTC. Protein product: CASSPTTTVTYGYTF.

The rearrangement uses TRBV7-9 and TRBJ1-1; 8 bases align to TRBD1. Trimming removed 5 bases from V and 1 base from J; junction bases left unmatched: 3. The germline V gene encodes CDR1 SEHNR and CDR2 FQNEAQ (reference sequence). This CDR3 has 14 amino acids. Here the CDR3 reads CASSLTGGNTEAFF. As DNA, the CDR3 is TGTGCCAGCAGCCTTACAGGGGGGAACACTGAAGCTTTCTTT.

This chain connects TRBV6-1 to TRBJ2-3; 7 nucleotides align to TRBD1. The germline gives CDR1 MNHNS, CDR2 SASEGT. V gave up 0 bases and J gave up 7 bases; unmatched junction bases: 7. The CDR3 contains 15 residues. CDR3 region: CASSEANRGSNTQYF. In DNA form, the CDR3 reads TGTGCCAGCAGTGAAGCGAACAGGGGTTCAAATACGCAGTATTTT.

On this clone itself: At the DNA level, this CDR3 is encoded by other sequences in the same sample as well. The V call is TRBV5-1, the J call TRBJ2-3; 9 bases map to TRBD2. CDR1 is SGHRS and CDR2 is YFSETQ in the germline V gene. Trimming took 0 bases from V and 3 from J; bases not matched to a gene: 5. CDR3 length: 16 residues. The CDR3 bases are TGCGCCAGCAGCTTGGCCAGCCTAGCGGGAACAGATACGCAGTATTTT. Its protein is CASSLASLAGTDTQYF.

The chain is built from TRBV4-1 and TRBJ2-1; the D gene is possibly TRBD2 (6 bases). CDR1 and CDR2 (germline): MGHRA, YSYEKL. V was pared by 2 bases and J by 0 bases, with 11 bases between. The CDR3 covers 16 residues. For the CDR3, the DNA is TGCGCCAGCAGCCAATTTTACGGGAGCTCCTACAATGAGCAGTTCTTC. Translating gives CASSQFYGSSYNEQFF.

This chain connects TRBV5-1 to TRBJ2-7; 10 positions match TRBD2. This CDR3 is 15 amino acids long. V lost 2 bases, J lost 0 bases, and 2 bases stayed unmatched. Germline-derived CDR1 and CDR2 are SGHRS and YFSETQ. Written as DNA, the CDR3 is TGCGCCAGCAGCTTAGCGGGAGGGTTCTCCTACGAGCAGTACTTC. As protein: CASSLAGGFSYEQYF.

This chain links TRBV9 with TRBJ1-2; 8 bases align to TRBD1. The junction had 3 bases not matched to a gene; V was cut back by 5 bases and J by 3 bases. The CDR3 runs 13 residues. Per the germline V gene, CDR1 is SGDLS and CDR2 is YYNGEE. In DNA, the CDR3 is TGTGCCAGCAGTAACAGGGGGTACTATGGCTACACCTTC. As protein: CASSNRGYYGYTF.

Comment on this clone: The sample has other DNA sequences that encode this CDR3 too. V usage is TRBV4-1 and J usage is TRBJ2-5; D is uncertain. The CDR3 totals 14 residues. Trimming shortened V by 1 base and J by 1 base, and 7 bases separated the two germline ends. Germline CDR1 and CDR2: MGHRA and YSYEKL. The CDR3 region is CASSQVGIQETQYF. The CDR3 nucleotides are TGCGCCAGCAGCCAAGTGGGGATCCAAGAGACCCAGTACTTC.

The chain combines TRBV9 with TRBJ2-7; D might be TRBD2 (5 bases). The CDR3 runs 15 residues. V was pared by 0 bases and J by 6 bases, with 16 bases between. Germline V CDR1 and CDR2: SGDLS, YYNGEE. CDR3 region: CASSVGDYGVFEQYF. The CDR3, as DNA: TGTGCCAGCAGCGTAGGCGACTATGGGGTGTTCGAGCAGTACTTC. Full variable domain (rest looked up from reference TRBV9 and TRBJ2-7): DSGVTQTPKHLITATGQRVTLRCSPRSGDLSVYWYQQSLDQGLQFLIQYYNGEERAKGNILERFSAQQFPDLHSELNLSSLELGDSALYFCASSVGDYGVFEQYFGPGTRLTVT.

The gene calls are TRBV27 and TRBJ1-1; D is uncertain. CDR3 size: 13 residues. Germline V lookup: CDR1 MNHEY, CDR2 SMNVEV (reference sequence). V was cut by 3 bases and J by 2 bases, with 7 bases left in between. The CDR3 DNA reads as TGTGCCAGCAGTTTTAGGAGTAACACTGAAGCTTTCTTT. Protein sequence: CASSFRSNTEAFF.

The chain joins TRBV5-1 to TRBJ2-3; perhaps TRBD1 as D (6 bases). From germline, CDR1 is SGHRS and CDR2 YFSETQ. The V and J ends lost 8 bases and 6 bases respectively, with 10 bases between them. This CDR3 is 11 amino acids long. The CDR3, as DNA: TGCGCCAGTAGGGGGTTTGATACGCAGTATTTT. Its protein product is CASRGFDTQYF.

This clone came up a few times. The chain links TRBV10-3 to TRBJ1-1; D is possibly TRBD1 (5 bases). This CDR3 region has 14 residues. Germline CDR1 and CDR2: ENHRY and SYGVKD. V was trimmed by 0 bases and J by 3 bases, leaving 8 bases between them. The CDR3 nucleotides are TGTGCCATCAGTGAGTCGAGCAGGGACACTGAAGCTTTCTTT. Translating gives CAISESSRDTEAFF.

This clone appeared a few times. V is TRBV29-1 and J is TRBJ2-1; 10 bases agree with TRBD2. Germline V gives CDR1 SQVTM, CDR2 ANQGSEA. This CDR3 contains 16 residues. V lost 6 bases, J lost 0 bases, and 8 bases stayed unmatched. CDR3: CSVSGTSDSSYNEQFF. As DNA, the CDR3 is TGCAGCGTCTCCGGGACTAGCGATAGCTCCTACAATGAGCAGTTCTTC.

This clone appeared a few times. The V gene is TRBV5-4, the J gene TRBJ1-3, with D possibly matching TRBD1 (6 bases). The CDR3 covers 14 residues. V was cut by 2 bases and J by 3 bases, with 9 bases left in between. Germline-derived CDR1 and CDR2 are SGHNT and YYREEE (reference sequence). CDR3 sequence (DNA): TGTGCCAGCAGCTTACAGGGCAATGGAAACACCATATATTTT. Its translation: CASSLQGNGNTIYF.

V gene TRBV11-2 combines with J gene TRBJ1-3; D remains unclear. V was shortened by 0 bases and J by 2 bases, with 11 bases between the two germline ends. This CDR3 contains 16 residues. Germline V gives CDR1 SGHAT, CDR2 FQNNGV. The DNA of the CDR3 is TGTGCCAGCAGCTTAGATCTCGGGTTTCCTGGAAACACCATATATTTT. Protein: CASSLDLGFPGNTIYF.

V is TRBV11-2 and J is TRBJ2-7; possible D gene TRBD1, 6 bases. The CDR3 is made up of 13 amino acids. CDR1 is SGHAT, CDR2 FQNNGV, per germline. V gave up 3 bases and J gave up 2 bases, with 8 bases separating them. The CDR3 region has the DNA TGTGCCAGCAGCTTCGAGGGGGCCTACGAGCAGTACTTC. Translated, it gives CASSFEGAYEQYF.

The chain carries TRBV7-2 and TRBJ1-2, with D maybe TRBD1 (5 bases). Germline loops: CDR1 SGHTA, CDR2 FQGNSA. This CDR3 is 16 amino acids long. The ends were cut back, 4 bases at V and 4 bases at J, with 19 bases in the middle. In DNA form, the CDR3 reads TGTGCCAGCAGCTCGCCGACAGTCCTGAGGTCCTATGGCTACACCTTC. As protein: CASSSPTVLRSYGYTF.

The J gene is TRBJ2-3, the V gene TRBV14; TRBD1 matches 8 bases. CDR1 and CDR2 (germline): SGHDN, FVKESK. The CDR3 is 16 amino acids. V lost 1 base to trimming and J lost 2 bases; unmatched junction nucleotides: 5. CDR3 amino acids: CASSQAGTGLTDTQYF. CDR3 DNA: TGTGCCAGCAGCCAAGCCGGGACAGGCCTCACAGATACGCAGTATTTT.